Reported below is one T cell receptor (beta chain). This record comes from a study of blood T cell repertoires in COVID-19. This CDR3 has 14 residues. Germline CDR1 reads MNHEY; CDR2 reads SMNVEV (reference sequence). Trimming took 10 bases from V and 0 from J; bases not matched to a gene: 7. Each participant's cohort was designated according to participant-reported clinical history. Assay: immunoSEQ multiplex PCR; the TCRdb copy retains only in-frame clones and omits some. The repertoire consists of 200,000 or so clones, with about nine tenths occurring once and the leading ten covering more than 3.5%.

Sample: PBMCs or T cells enriched from blood (not recorded which). This chain connects TRBV27 to TRBJ2-3; 7 bases match TRBD2. The TCR originated in a middle-aged woman with acute COVID-19. CDR3 region: CATRAGYSTDTQYF. CDR3 in DNA: TGTGCCACCAGAGCGGGGTATAGCACAGATACGCAGTATTTT.